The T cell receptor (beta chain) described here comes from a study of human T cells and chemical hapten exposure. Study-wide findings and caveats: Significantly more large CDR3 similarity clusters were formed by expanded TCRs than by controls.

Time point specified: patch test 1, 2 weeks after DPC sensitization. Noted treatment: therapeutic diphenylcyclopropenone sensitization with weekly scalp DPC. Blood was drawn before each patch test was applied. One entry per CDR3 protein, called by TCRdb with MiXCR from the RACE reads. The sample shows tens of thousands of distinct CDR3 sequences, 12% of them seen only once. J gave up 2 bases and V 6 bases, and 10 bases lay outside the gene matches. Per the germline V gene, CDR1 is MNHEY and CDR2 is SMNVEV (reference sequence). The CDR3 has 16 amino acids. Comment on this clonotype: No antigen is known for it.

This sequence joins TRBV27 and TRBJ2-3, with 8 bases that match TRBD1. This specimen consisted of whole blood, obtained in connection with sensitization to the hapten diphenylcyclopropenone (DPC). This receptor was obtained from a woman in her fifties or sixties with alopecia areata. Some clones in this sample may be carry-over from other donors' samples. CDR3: CASSHRWTGTTDTQYF. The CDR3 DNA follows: TGTGCCAGCAGCCATCGCTGGACAGGGACCACAGATACGCAGTATTTT.